This T cell receptor beta chain was identified in a study of blood T cells in healthy people across ages. Study at large: Researchers report that template switching captured about one barcoded beta molecule per two T cells.

The people who gave samples were healthy Caucasians from Russia, aged about 6 to 100. CDR3 size: 18 residues. Germline V gene sequence: CDR1 SGHAT, CDR2 FQNNGV. V lost 5 bases to trimming and J lost 1 base, with 22 bases between them. With a J-beta primer mix and a sample-barcoded 5' primer, a second PCR ran about 7 to 11 cycles. TCRdb passed the 5' RACE reads through MiXCR, listing each CDR3 protein once. Seen here are 750,000 or so distinct CDR3 sequences, roughly 25% observed once, and the top ten hold 9.4%. These same data were also listed under a study on T cells of mothers and their children.

The chain couples TRBV11-2 to TRBJ2-3; the D gene could be TRBD1 or TRBD2 (5 bases each). The clonotype originates from a boy aged 5-17 years in good health. The sequencing sample was made of blood. Written as DNA, the CDR3 is TGTGCCAGCAGCGCGTTTTACCGGGGCCGATTGGGCACAGATACGCAGTATTTT. Its translation is CASSAFYRGRLGTDTQYF. Full variable domain (remainder filled in from reference TRBV11-2 and TRBJ2-3): EAGVAQSPRYKIIEKRQSVAFWCNPISGHATLYWYQQILGQGPKLLIQFQNNGVVDDSQLPKDRFSAERLKGVDSTLKIQPAKLEDSAVYLCASSAFYRGRLGTDTQYFGPGTRLTVL.